What follows are 6 T cell receptor beta chains derived from one specimen sequenced in a study of blood T cell repertoires in COVID-19. The protocol was immunoSEQ multiplex PCR, while the TCRdb copy is restricted to in-frame clones and leaves out a portion. The sample has about 190,000 clones, approximately 85% seen once. Input material: peripheral blood. The source is an older man with COVID-19, enrolled during active disease.

The CDR3 loop is CASSIDLSTDTQYF. CDR3 DNA sequence: TGTGCCAGTAGTATAGATTTGTCGACAGATACGCAGTATTTT. This rearrangement joins TRBV19 to TRBJ2-3; D ambiguous. The V end lost 0 bases, the J end lost 3 bases, and 7 bases lay between the germline ends. The germline V gene has CDR1 LNHDA and CDR2 SQIVND (reference sequence). CDR3 length: 14 amino acids.

The chain has TRBV4-3 and TRBJ2-7; possible D gene TRBD1, 6 bases. V shed 1 base and J shed 2 bases, with 15 bases lying between them. Germline loops: CDR1 LGHNA, CDR2 YSLEER. The CDR3 contains 16 residues. The CDR3 here is CASSQGYTRGTYEQYF. CDR3 bases: TGCGCCAGCAGCCAAGGCTACACTAGGGGGACCTACGAGCAGTACTTC.

This chain connects TRBV4-3 to TRBJ2-5, with D possibly matching TRBD2 (5 bases). Germline CDR1 and CDR2: LGHNA and YSLEER. Trimming removed 1 base from V and 5 bases from J, with 11 bases in between. The CDR3 covers 14 residues. The CDR3 nucleotides read TGCGCCAGCAGCCAAGCTCGGGGATCGGAGACCCAGTACTTC. Residues: CASSQARGSETQYF.

V gene TRBV19 combines with J gene TRBJ2-1; TRBD1 might be the D (7 bases). Germline loops: CDR1 LNHDA, CDR2 SQIVND (reference sequence). Trimming took off 1 base at V and 8 bases at J, with 15 bases between the two ends. The CDR3 sequence is 15 residues long. The CDR3, as DNA: TGTGCCAGTAGTATAGGGCGGAGGGGGCGAGATGAGCAGTTCTTC. This encodes CASSIGRRGRDEQFF.

This chain joins TRBV2 and TRBJ2-7, with a possible D match to TRBD1 (6 bases). Trimming removed 7 bases from V and 0 bases from J, with 13 bases in between. CDR1 SNHLY and CDR2 FYNNEI come from the germline V gene. The CDR3 extends over 14 amino acids. CDR3 coding DNA: TGTGCCAGCATCCGGCGGACAGACTCCTACGAGCAGTACTTC. Its protein product is CASIRRTDSYEQYF.

V is TRBV3-1 (or the pseudogene TRBV3-2) and J is TRBJ1-5; 8 nucleotides line up with TRBD1. V was clipped by 1 base and J by 7 bases; unmatched bases: 3. This CDR3 is 14 amino acids long. Germline V lookup: CDR1 LGHDT, CDR2 YNNKEL (reference sequence). CDR3 loop: CASSQGQGSQPQHF. The CDR3 DNA is TGTGCCAGCAGCCAAGGACAGGGGAGCCAGCCCCAGCATTTT.